The present TCR beta chain was sequenced within a study of cytomegalovirus exposure and HLA in healthy donors. Whole-study results and caveats: As was reported, the classifier diagnosed cytomegalovirus status with high specificity and sensitivity. Analyses of presence and absence presupposed an approximately uniform sequencing depth across donors. In a later analysis, TCR beta V- and J-gene trimming was associated with a missense DCLRE1C variant. Per a prior analysis, the majority of TCR beta V segments were productive roughly 87% or roughly 30% of the time.

It was with 60 Vbeta and 13 Jbeta primers that the PCR ran. The assay was immunoSEQ multiplex PCR, and TCRdb's table has in-frame clones only and misses some. The sample lists some 160,000 clones; roughly 87% were seen once. The germline V gene has CDR1 SGHKS and CDR2 YYEKEE (reference sequence). The CDR3 runs to 16 residues. Unmatched junction bases numbered 7, after V lost 1 base and J lost 3 bases. As to this clone: Its antigen is unidentified.

The sequenced material came from PBMCs. The receptor was isolated from a woman between 45 and 60 years old in good health and CMV-seronegative. The chain is built from TRBV5-5 and TRBJ1-1, with 9 bases matching TRBD1. As DNA, the CDR3 is TGTGCCAGCAGCTTGAAACAGGGGGCTTGGGACACTGAAGCTTTCTTT. It specifies CASSLKQGAWDTEAFF.